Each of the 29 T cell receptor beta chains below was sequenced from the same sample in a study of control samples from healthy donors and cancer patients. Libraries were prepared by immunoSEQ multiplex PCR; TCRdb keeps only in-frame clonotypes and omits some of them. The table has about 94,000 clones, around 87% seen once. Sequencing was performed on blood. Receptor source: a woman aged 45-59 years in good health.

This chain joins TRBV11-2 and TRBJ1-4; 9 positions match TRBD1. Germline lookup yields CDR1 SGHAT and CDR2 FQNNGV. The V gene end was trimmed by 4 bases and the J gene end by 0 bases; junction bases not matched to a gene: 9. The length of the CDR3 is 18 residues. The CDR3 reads CASSSRQGGLATNEKLFF. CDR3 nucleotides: TGTGCCAGCAGCTCTCGACAGGGGGGCCTTGCAACTAATGAAAAACTGTTTTTT.

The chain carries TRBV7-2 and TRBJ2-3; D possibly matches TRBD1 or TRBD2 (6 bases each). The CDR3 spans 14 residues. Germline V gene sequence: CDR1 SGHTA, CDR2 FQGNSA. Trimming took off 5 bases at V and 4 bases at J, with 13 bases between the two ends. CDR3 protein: CASSLQGGADTQYF. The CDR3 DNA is TGTGCCAGCAGCCTACAGGGAGGCGCAGATACGCAGTATTTT.

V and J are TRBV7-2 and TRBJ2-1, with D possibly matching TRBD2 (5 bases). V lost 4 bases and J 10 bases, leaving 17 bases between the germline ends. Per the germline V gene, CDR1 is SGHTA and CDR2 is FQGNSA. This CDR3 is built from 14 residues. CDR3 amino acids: CASSSSLSGGEQFF. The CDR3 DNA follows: TGTGCCAGCAGCTCCTCCCTCAGCGGCGGAGAGCAGTTCTTC.

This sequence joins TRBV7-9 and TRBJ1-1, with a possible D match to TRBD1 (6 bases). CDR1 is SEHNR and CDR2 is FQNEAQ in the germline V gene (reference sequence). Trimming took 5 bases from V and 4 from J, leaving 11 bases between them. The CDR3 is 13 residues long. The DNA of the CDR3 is TGTGCCAGCAGCCTTGACAGGCGCACTGAAGCTTTCTTT. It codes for CASSLDRRTEAFF.

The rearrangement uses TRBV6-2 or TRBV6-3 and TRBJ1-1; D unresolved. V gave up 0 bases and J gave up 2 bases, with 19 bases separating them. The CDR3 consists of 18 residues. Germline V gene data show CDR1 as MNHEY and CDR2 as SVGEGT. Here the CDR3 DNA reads TGTGCCAGCAGTTACTCGGAAGGCGCTCAGATTTATAACACTGAAGCTTTCTTT. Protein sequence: CASSYSEGAQIYNTEAFF.

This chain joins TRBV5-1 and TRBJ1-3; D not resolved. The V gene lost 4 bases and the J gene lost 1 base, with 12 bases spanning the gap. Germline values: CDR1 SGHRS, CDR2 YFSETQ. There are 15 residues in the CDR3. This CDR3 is CASSPEGRSGNTIYF. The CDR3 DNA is TGCGCCAGCAGCCCCGAGGGCCGTTCTGGAAACACCATATATTTT.

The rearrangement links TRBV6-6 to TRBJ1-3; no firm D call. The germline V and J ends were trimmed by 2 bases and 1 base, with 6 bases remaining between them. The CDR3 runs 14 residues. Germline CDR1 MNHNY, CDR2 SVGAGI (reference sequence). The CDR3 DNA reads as TGTGCCAGCAGTTACCGGATTTCTGGAAACACCATATATTTT. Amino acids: CASSYRISGNTIYF.

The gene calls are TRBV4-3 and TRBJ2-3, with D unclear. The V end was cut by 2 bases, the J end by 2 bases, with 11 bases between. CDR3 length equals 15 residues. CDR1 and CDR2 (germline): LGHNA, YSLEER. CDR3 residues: CASSQNVGNTDTQYF. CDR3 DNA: TGCGCCAGCAGCCAAAATGTGGGGAACACAGATACGCAGTATTTT.

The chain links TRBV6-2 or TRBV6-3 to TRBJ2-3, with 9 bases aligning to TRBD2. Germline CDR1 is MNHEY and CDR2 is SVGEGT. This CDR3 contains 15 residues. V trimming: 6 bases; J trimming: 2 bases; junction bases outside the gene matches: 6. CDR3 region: CASSRTSDVTDTQYF. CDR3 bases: TGTGCCAGCAGCCGGACTAGCGACGTCACAGATACGCAGTATTTT.

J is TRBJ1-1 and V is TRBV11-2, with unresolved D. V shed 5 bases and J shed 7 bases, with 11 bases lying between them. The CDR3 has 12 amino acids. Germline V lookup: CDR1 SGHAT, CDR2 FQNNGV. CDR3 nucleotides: TGTGCCAGCAGCCGGGAGGGTGTTGAAGCTTTCTTT. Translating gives CASSREGVEAFF.

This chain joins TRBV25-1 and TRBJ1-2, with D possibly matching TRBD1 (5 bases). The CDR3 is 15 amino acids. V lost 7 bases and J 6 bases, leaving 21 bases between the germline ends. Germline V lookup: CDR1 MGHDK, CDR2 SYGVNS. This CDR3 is CASKHAQDRPNGYTF. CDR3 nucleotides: TGTGCCAGCAAGCACGCCCAAGACAGACCTAATGGCTACACCTTC.

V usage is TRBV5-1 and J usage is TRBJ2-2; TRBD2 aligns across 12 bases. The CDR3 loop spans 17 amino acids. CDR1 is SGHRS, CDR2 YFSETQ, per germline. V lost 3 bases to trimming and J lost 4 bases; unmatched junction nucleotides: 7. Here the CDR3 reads CASSSTTSGSVTGELFF. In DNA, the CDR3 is TGCGCCAGCAGCTCCACGACTAGCGGGAGTGTCACCGGGGAGCTGTTTTTT.

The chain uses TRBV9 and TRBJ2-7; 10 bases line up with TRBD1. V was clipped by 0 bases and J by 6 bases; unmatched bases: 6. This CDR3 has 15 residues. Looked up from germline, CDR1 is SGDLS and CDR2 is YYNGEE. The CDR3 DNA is TGTGCCAGCAGCGTAGGGGACAGGGGCCTCCTCGAGCAGTACTTC. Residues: CASSVGDRGLLEQYF.

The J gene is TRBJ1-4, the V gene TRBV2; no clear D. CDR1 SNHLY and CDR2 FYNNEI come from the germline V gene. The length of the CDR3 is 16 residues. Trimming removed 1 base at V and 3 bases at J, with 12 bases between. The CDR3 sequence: CASSEVKDIPNEKLFF. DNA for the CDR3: TGTGCCAGCAGTGAAGTGAAGGATATACCTAATGAAAAACTGTTTTTT.

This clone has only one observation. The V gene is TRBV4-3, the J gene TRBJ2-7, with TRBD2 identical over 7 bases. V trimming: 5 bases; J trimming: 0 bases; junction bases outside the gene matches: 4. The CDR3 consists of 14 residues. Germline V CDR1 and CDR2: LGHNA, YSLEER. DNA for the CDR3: TGCGCCAGCAGCTTCAGCGGGGCCTCCTACGAGCAGTACTTC. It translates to CASSFSGASYEQYF.

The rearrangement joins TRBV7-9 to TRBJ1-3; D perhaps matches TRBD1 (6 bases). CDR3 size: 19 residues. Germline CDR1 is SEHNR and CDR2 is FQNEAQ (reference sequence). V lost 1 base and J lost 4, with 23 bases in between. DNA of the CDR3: TGTGCCAGCAGCTTAGGCGGCTGGGACGACAGGCGTAGAGGAAACACCATATATTTT. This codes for CASSLGGWDDRRRGNTIYF.

CDR3 loop: CASSPAVNTEAFF. The CDR3 coding sequence is TGTGCCAGCAGCCCCGCAGTGAACACTGAAGCTTTCTTT. The chain recombines TRBV12-3 or TRBV12-4 with TRBJ1-1; D not certain. V was trimmed by 6 bases and J by 0 bases, leaving 8 bases between them. The CDR3 spans 13 residues.

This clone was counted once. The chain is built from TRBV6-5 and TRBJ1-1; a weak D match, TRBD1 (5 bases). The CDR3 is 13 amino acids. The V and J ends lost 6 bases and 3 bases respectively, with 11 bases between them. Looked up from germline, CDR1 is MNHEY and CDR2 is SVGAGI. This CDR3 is CASSLAGYTEAFF. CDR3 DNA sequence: TGTGCCAGCAGCCTAGCAGGGTACACTGAAGCTTTCTTT.

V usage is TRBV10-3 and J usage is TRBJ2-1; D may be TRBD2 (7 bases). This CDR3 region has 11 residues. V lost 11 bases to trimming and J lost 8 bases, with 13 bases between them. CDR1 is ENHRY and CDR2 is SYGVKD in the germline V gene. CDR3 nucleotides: TGTGCCCTGGGGGGGGGCGATGAGCAGTTCTTC. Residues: CALGGGDEQFF.

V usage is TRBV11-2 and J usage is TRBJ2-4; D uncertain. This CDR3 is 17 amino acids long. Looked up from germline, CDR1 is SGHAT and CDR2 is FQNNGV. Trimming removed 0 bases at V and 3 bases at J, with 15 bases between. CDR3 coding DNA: TGTGCCAGCAGCTTAGAATTGGAAGGTTCGGGCAAAAACATTCAGTACTTC. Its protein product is CASSLELEGSGKNIQYF. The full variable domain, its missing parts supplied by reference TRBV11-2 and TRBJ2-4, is EAGVAQSPRYKIIEKRQSVAFWCNPISGHATLYWYQQILGQGPKLLIQFQNNGVVDDSQLPKDRFSAERLKGVDSTLKIQPAKLEDSAVYLCASSLELEGSGKNIQYFGAGTRLSVL.

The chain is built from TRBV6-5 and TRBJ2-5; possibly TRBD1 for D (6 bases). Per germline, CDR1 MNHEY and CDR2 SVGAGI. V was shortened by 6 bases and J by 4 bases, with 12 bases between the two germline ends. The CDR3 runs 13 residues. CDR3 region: CASRKQGSETQYF. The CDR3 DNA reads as TGTGCCAGCAGAAAACAGGGTTCAGAGACCCAGTACTTC.

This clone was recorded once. The CDR3, as DNA: TGTGCCAGCAGCTTGGCCTCTAGGATGTGGGATGGGATTGGCTACACCTTC. Protein sequence: CASSLASRMWDGIGYTF. J is TRBJ1-2 and V is TRBV5-6; no definite D call. With 0 bases removed from V and 7 bases from J, the gap between germline ends came to 22 bases. This CDR3 is built from 17 residues. Germline V lookup: CDR1 SGHDT, CDR2 YYEEEE.

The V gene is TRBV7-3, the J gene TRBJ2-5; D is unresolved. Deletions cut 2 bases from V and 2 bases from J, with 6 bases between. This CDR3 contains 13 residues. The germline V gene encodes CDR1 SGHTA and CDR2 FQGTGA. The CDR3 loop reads CASSLVAQETQYF. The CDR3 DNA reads TGTGCCAGCAGCTTAGTCGCTCAAGAGACCCAGTACTTC.

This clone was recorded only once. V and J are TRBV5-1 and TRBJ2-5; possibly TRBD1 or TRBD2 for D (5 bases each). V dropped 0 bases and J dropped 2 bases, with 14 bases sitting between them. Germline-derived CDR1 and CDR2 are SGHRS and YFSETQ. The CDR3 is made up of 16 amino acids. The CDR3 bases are TGCGCCAGCAGCTTGGGATCGACGGGACGGCAAGAGACCCAGTACTTC. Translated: CASSLGSTGRQETQYF. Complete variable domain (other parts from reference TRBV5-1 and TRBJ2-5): KAGVTQTPRYLIKTRGQQVTLSCSPISGHRSVSWYQQTPGQGLQFLFEYFSETQRNKGNFPGRFSGRQFSNSRSEMNVSTLELGDSALYLCASSLGSTGRQETQYFGPGTRLLVL.

The CDR3 DNA sequence: TGTGCCAGCAGCTACCCCGGGGCCTTACGTGAGCAGTTCTTC. Translating gives CASSYPGALREQFF. The chain recombines TRBV11-2 with TRBJ2-1; D is possibly TRBD1 or TRBD2 (5 bases each). The ends were cut back, 4 bases at V and 9 bases at J, with 16 bases in the middle. Per germline, CDR1 SGHAT and CDR2 FQNNGV. The CDR3 length is 14 residues.

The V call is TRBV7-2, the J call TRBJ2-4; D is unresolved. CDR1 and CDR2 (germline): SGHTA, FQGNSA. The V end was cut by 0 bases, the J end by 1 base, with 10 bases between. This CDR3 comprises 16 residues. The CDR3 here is CASSLARVGAKNIQYF. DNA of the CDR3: TGTGCCAGCAGCTTAGCGCGTGTGGGGGCCAAAAACATTCAGTACTTC.

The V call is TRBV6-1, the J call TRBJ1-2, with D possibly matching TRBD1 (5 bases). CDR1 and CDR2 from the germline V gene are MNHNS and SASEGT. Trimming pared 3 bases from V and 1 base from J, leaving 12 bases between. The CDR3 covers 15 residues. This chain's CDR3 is CASSDPLGGNYGYTF. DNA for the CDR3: TGTGCCAGCAGTGACCCACTCGGGGGTAACTATGGCTACACCTTC.

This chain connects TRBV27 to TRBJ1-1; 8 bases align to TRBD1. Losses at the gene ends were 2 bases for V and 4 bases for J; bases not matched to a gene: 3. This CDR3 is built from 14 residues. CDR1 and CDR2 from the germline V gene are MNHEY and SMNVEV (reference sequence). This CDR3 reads CASSLRGTGTEAFF. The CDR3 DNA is TGTGCCAGCAGTTTACGGGGGACAGGCACTGAAGCTTTCTTT.

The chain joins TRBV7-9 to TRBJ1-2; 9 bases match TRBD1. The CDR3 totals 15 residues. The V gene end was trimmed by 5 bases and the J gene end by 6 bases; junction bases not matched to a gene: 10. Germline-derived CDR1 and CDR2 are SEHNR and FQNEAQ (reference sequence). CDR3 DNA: TGTGCCAGCAGCCCCGACGGACAGGGGTTTAATGGCTACACCTTC. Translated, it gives CASSPDGQGFNGYTF.